The TCR beta chain described here comes from a study of low-dose radiotherapy and immunotherapy resistance in tumors. CDR1 is MNHNS, CDR2 SASEGT, per germline. V gave up 7 bases and J gave up 6 bases, with 25 bases separating them. This CDR3 is 17 amino acids long. Documented time point: after trial treatment. Treatment specified: LDRT plus nivolumab, ipilimumab, low-dose cyclophosphamide and aspirin (RACIN trial). First-strand cDNA relied on TRAV- and TRBV-specific primers spanning alpha and beta chains. The authors amplified TCRs for 20 to 25 PCR cycles with a constant-region primer and a V-primer adapter. TCRdb reprocessed the reads with MiXCR, giving one entry per CDR3 protein. Of more than 90,000 distinct CDR3 sequences listed, less than 25% are singletons. This clonotype showed up many times.

The receptor's source is a male donor with prostate cancer. The sequencing used PBMCs, collected after low-dose radiotherapy plus immunotherapy. This chain connects TRBV6-1 to TRBJ1-5, with D possibly matching TRBD1 (5 bases). CDR3 region: CASTPSTGISQGQPQHF. The CDR3 DNA follows: TGTGCCAGCACTCCAAGCACCGGGATCTCCCAGGGTCAGCCCCAGCATTTT.